These 22 T cell receptor beta chains came from one sample sequenced in a study of blood T cell repertoires in COVID-19. Profiled with immunoSEQ multiplex PCR; TCRdb holds only in-frame clones, not every one. The data show 130,000 to 150,000 clones, approximately 88% seen once. The sequenced sample consisted of peripheral blood. The receptors derive from a woman between 45 and 65 years old with acute or convalescent COVID-19.

This sequence joins TRBV28 and TRBJ1-2; 10 nucleotides align to TRBD1. Germline V lookup: CDR1 MDHEN, CDR2 SYDVKM. V trimming: 5 bases; J trimming: 2 bases; junction bases outside the gene matches: 5. The CDR3 covers 15 residues. The CDR3 DNA is TGTGCCAGCAGTCTCGGGACAGGGGTCAACTATGGCTACACCTTC. Translation gives CASSLGTGVNYGYTF.

The chain joins TRBV18 to TRBJ1-3; TRBD1 matches at 7 bases. The CDR3 sequence is 16 residues long. Per germline, CDR1 KGHSH and CDR2 LQKENI. V lost 1 base to trimming and J lost 3 bases; unmatched junction nucleotides: 6. The CDR3: CASSPRTGANGNTIYF. CDR3 sequence (DNA): TGTGCCAGCTCACCACGAACAGGGGCAAATGGAAACACCATATATTTT.

J is TRBJ1-5 and V is TRBV2; weak D call: TRBD1 (5 bases). Trimming took off 3 bases at V and 5 bases at J, with 11 bases between the two ends. Germline loops: CDR1 SNHLY, CDR2 FYNNEI. The CDR3 loop spans 14 amino acids. The CDR3 region is CASSDRTNDQPQHF. The CDR3 region has the DNA TGTGCCAGCAGTGACCGGACAAACGATCAGCCCCAGCATTTT.

This clone turned up a few times. V is TRBV5-4 and J is TRBJ2-5, with 9 bases matching TRBD1. The CDR3 loop spans 14 amino acids. Germline V lookup: CDR1 SGHNT, CDR2 YYREEE (reference sequence). Germline trimming cut 3 bases from V and 5 bases from J; bases unmatched to any gene: 5. CDR3 residues: CASSSQGAGETQYF. In DNA form, the CDR3 reads TGTGCCAGCAGCTCACAGGGGGCTGGCGAGACCCAGTACTTC.

This clone appeared a single time. This chain connects TRBV2 to TRBJ1-1, with 8 bases fitting TRBD1. Trimming took 5 bases from V and 0 from J; bases not matched to a gene: 2. This CDR3 has 14 residues. Germline CDR1 and CDR2: SNHLY and FYNNEI. The CDR3 DNA reads as TGTGCCAGCAGTAAACAGGGGGTGAACACTGAAGCTTTCTTT. Protein sequence: CASSKQGVNTEAFF.

The rearrangement joins TRBV5-1 to TRBJ1-6; 8 positions agree with TRBD1. CDR3 length: 14 residues. Germline CDR1 and CDR2: SGHRS and YFSETQ. Trimming took 2 bases from V and 14 from J; bases not matched to a gene: 9. CDR3 residues: CASSFGQGEVALHF. CDR3 nucleotides: TGCGCCAGCAGCTTCGGACAGGGAGAAGTAGCCCTCCACTTT.

The chain has TRBV13 and TRBJ1-4; D ambiguous. Germline loops: CDR1 PRHDT, CDR2 FYEKMQ (reference sequence). Trimming left V 2 bases short and J 8 bases short, with 12 bases between. The CDR3 loop spans 14 amino acids. CDR3 DNA sequence: TGTGCCAGCAGCTTACGCCGGGAGGGCGAAAAACTGTTTTTT. Its protein is CASSLRREGEKLFF.

The rearrangement links TRBV2 to TRBJ2-1; 8 bases line up with TRBD1. The CDR3 is 16 residues long. Trimming removed 7 bases from V and 7 bases from J; junction bases left unmatched: 15. Germline V gene data show CDR1 as SNHLY and CDR2 as FYNNEI. CDR3 nucleotides: TGTGCCAGCACCGGGATGGCAGGACAGGGAGGAAATGAGCAGTTCTTC. Its translation is CASTGMAGQGGNEQFF.

In its sample, this clone was seen once. This sequence joins TRBV5-4 and TRBJ1-4, with D tentatively TRBD1 (6 bases). The CDR3 is 17 amino acids. V dropped 2 bases and J dropped 4 bases, with 18 bases sitting between them. Germline V gene lookup returns CDR1 SGHNT and CDR2 YYREEE (reference sequence). For the CDR3, the DNA is TGTGCCAGCAGCTTCAATACCCAGGACAGCCTTAATGAAAAACTGTTTTTT. Residues: CASSFNTQDSLNEKLFF.

This clone is a singleton in its sample. This chain joins TRBV19 and TRBJ1-1; D is perhaps TRBD1 (6 bases). Trimming pared 6 bases from V and 6 bases from J, leaving 14 bases between. Germline V gene sequence: CDR1 LNHDA, CDR2 SQIVND (reference sequence). The CDR3 is 13 amino acids. This CDR3 is CASSLTGRAEAFF. As DNA, the CDR3 is TGTGCCAGTAGCCTAACAGGGAGGGCTGAAGCTTTCTTT.

The rearrangement links TRBV7-2 to TRBJ2-2; D perhaps matches TRBD1 (6 bases). The CDR3 runs to 16 residues. The V end was cut by 1 base, the J end by 7 bases, with 16 bases between. CDR1 SGHTA and CDR2 FQGNSA come from the germline V gene. DNA for the CDR3: TGTGCCAGCAGCTTAGAGACAGGATCGGGGCGCGGGGAGCTGTTTTTT. This sequence encodes CASSLETGSGRGELFF.

This chain connects TRBV27 to TRBJ1-6; D call uncertain. This CDR3 comprises 15 residues. With 3 bases removed from V and 0 bases from J, the gap between germline ends came to 6 bases. From germline, CDR1 is MNHEY and CDR2 SMNVEV (reference sequence). For the CDR3, the DNA is TGTGCCAGCAGTTTGGTTAGCTCCTATAATTCACCCCTCCACTTT. As protein: CASSLVSSYNSPLHF.

This chain links TRBV29-1 with TRBJ1-5; possibly TRBD1 for D (6 bases). V lost 6 bases and J lost 6, with 27 bases in between. The germline gives CDR1 SQVTM, CDR2 ANQGSEA. This CDR3 spans 17 amino acids. The CDR3 protein is CSVTVLVLTGVSQPQHF. The CDR3 nucleotides are TGCAGCGTGACCGTGTTGGTATTGACAGGTGTGTCTCAGCCCCAGCATTTT. Filled out from reference TRBV29-1 and TRBJ1-5, the complete variable domain reads SAVISQKPSRDICQRGTSLTIQCQVDSQVTMMFWYRQQPGQSLTLIATANQGSEATYESGFVIDKFPISRPNLTFSTLTVSNMSPEDSSIYLCSVTVLVLTGVSQPQHFGDGTRLSIL.

The chain carries TRBV9 and TRBJ2-3, with D possibly matching TRBD1 (6 bases). The germline V and J ends were trimmed by 3 bases and 0 bases, with 11 bases remaining between them. CDR1 is SGDLS, CDR2 YYNGEE, per germline. The CDR3 runs to 15 residues. The CDR3 bases are TGTGCCAGCAGCGGACCGGGACAAAGCACAGATACGCAGTATTTT. It yields the protein CASSGPGQSTDTQYF.

The CDR3 coding sequence is TGTGCCAGCGGCGGGTCTCAGGCGGGAAACACCATATATTTT. This sequence encodes CASGGSQAGNTIYF. The gene calls are TRBV6-5 and TRBJ1-3; D is unclear. There are 14 residues in the CDR3. The V end lost 8 bases, the J end lost 4 bases, and 15 bases lay between the germline ends. Germline V gene lookup returns CDR1 MNHEY and CDR2 SVGAGI.

The V call is TRBV11-3, the J call TRBJ2-7; 9 bases fit TRBD1. The CDR3 totals 17 residues. Germline V gene data show CDR1 as SGHNT and CDR2 as YENEEA. V lost 1 base to trimming and J lost 1 base; unmatched junction nucleotides: 8. This chain's CDR3 is CASSLGEPGQGSYEQYF. Here the CDR3 DNA reads TGTGCCAGCAGCTTAGGTGAACCGGGACAGGGATCCTACGAGCAGTACTTC.

This rearrangement joins TRBV3-1 (or the pseudogene TRBV3-2) to TRBJ1-6; D uncertain. The germline CDR1 and CDR2 sequences are LGHDT and YNNKEL (reference sequence). CDR3 length equals 13 residues. V lost 5 bases to trimming and J lost 7 bases, with 9 bases between them. CDR3 loop: CASSYNRNSPLHF. The CDR3 DNA is TGTGCCAGCAGCTATAACAGAAATTCACCCCTCCACTTT.

A single count supports this clone. V usage is TRBV11-2 and J usage is TRBJ2-5; 10 nucleotides line up with TRBD1. This CDR3 region has 16 residues. Germline-derived CDR1 and CDR2 are SGHAT and FQNNGV. Losses at the gene ends were 5 bases for V and 0 bases for J; bases not matched to a gene: 6. Here the CDR3 DNA reads TGTGCCAGCAGCACTTCGGGACAGGGGAACCAAGAGACCCAGTACTTC. This encodes CASSTSGQGNQETQYF.

V gene TRBV9 combines with J gene TRBJ2-7; TRBD2 matches at 7 bases. This CDR3 has 14 amino acids. V gave up 5 bases and J gave up 3 bases; unmatched junction bases: 8. Germline V lookup: CDR1 SGDLS, CDR2 YYNGEE. CDR3 in DNA: TGTGCCAGCAGGGACGGGGGGATGGGCTACGAGCAGTACTTC. As protein: CASRDGGMGYEQYF.

This chain links TRBV5-4 with TRBJ2-3; 10 bases map to TRBD2. Germline V gene sequence: CDR1 SGHNT, CDR2 YYREEE (reference sequence). This CDR3 has 17 amino acids. Losses at the gene ends were 1 base for V and 3 bases for J; bases not matched to a gene: 8. This CDR3 is CASSLMRAGGQTDTQYF. DNA of the CDR3: TGTGCCAGCAGCTTGATGCGAGCGGGGGGGCAAACAGATACGCAGTATTTT.

V gene TRBV9 combines with J gene TRBJ2-6; D is unresolved. Trimming pared 0 bases from V and 1 base from J, leaving 8 bases between. The length of the CDR3 is 16 residues. Germline V gene lookup returns CDR1 SGDLS and CDR2 YYNGEE. The CDR3 loop is CASSVEVYSGANVLTF. The CDR3 region has the DNA TGTGCCAGCAGCGTAGAAGTCTATTCTGGGGCCAACGTCCTGACTTTC.

V and J are TRBV4-2 and TRBJ1-6, with TRBD1 identical over 7 bases. The germline gives CDR1 LGHNA, CDR2 YNFKEQ. After removal of 4 bases from V and 10 bases from J, the junction contained 7 bases not matched to a gene. This CDR3 contains 14 residues. CDR3 in amino acids: CASSPGTDGSPLHF. The CDR3 DNA follows: TGTGCCAGCAGCCCGGGGACAGATGGATCACCCCTCCACTTT.